These 9 T cell receptor beta chains originate from one sample sequenced in a study of T cell changes during pregnancy in multiple sclerosis. Clones were read by immunoSEQ multiplex PCR, and TCRdb kept only the in-frame ones, dropping some. The data contain 35,000 to 45,000 clones, roughly 91% of them seen just once; the ten biggest clones take up 0.45% to 0.6%. The sequenced sample was CD4+ T cells from peripheral blood mononuclear cells, obtained in the first trimester of pregnancy. These receptors all come from a female donor with multiple sclerosis, enrolled in a pregnancy study.

V gene TRBV5-1 combines with J gene TRBJ2-3; possible D gene TRBD1, 6 bases. The CDR3 loop spans 14 amino acids. Germline V gene sequence: CDR1 SGHRS, CDR2 YFSETQ. V was trimmed by 2 bases and J by 1 base, leaving 8 bases between them. CDR3 loop: CASSFAGGTDTQYF. The CDR3 DNA reads as TGCGCCAGCAGCTTCGCAGGGGGCACAGATACGCAGTATTTT.

CDR3 amino acids: CASRGRETDTQYF. CDR3 coding DNA: TGTGCCAGTAGGGGGCGGGAGACGGATACGCAGTATTTT. This chain links TRBV19 with TRBJ2-3; TRBD2 matches 7 bases. V lost 6 bases and J lost 6; bases outside the gene matches: 6. Per germline, CDR1 LNHDA and CDR2 SQIVND (reference sequence). There are 13 residues in the CDR3.

The CDR3, as DNA: TGTGCCAGCAGCCTGGGACTAGGACGGGACATTCAGTACTTC. As protein: CASSLGLGRDIQYF. V usage is TRBV7-3 and J usage is TRBJ2-4, with 8 bases that match TRBD2. The CDR3 sequence is 14 residues long. The trim removed 5 bases at V and 8 bases at J, leaving 8 bases unmatched. CDR1 is SGHTA, CDR2 FQGTGA, per germline.

The rearrangement joins TRBV7-9 to TRBJ1-5; D ambiguous. The CDR3 is made up of 9 amino acids. The ends were cut back, 10 bases at V and 4 bases at J, with 2 bases in the middle. Germline assignment: CDR1 SEHNR and CDR2 FQNEAQ (reference sequence). This CDR3 is CATNQPQHF. CDR3 nucleotides: TGTGCCACTAATCAGCCCCAGCATTTT.

This chain's CDR3 is CASSVLASLDTVAEPQHF. The CDR3 region has the DNA TGTGCCAGCAGTGTATTGGCGTCCCTCGACACCGTAGCGGAACCCCAGCATTTT. The rearrangement joins TRBV6-1 to TRBJ1-5; D is ambiguous. From germline, CDR1 is MNHNS and CDR2 SASEGT. V shed 4 bases and J shed 10 bases, with 29 bases lying between them. The CDR3 has 18 amino acids.

The chain is built from TRBV15 and TRBJ1-4, with D hard to call. Germline CDR1 is LNHNV and CDR2 is YYDKDF (reference sequence). The CDR3 loop spans 13 amino acids. Trimming took off 0 bases at V and 8 bases at J, with 7 bases between the two ends. The CDR3 is CATSRDLEEKLFF. The CDR3 DNA follows: TGTGCCACCAGCAGAGATCTAGAGGAAAAACTGTTTTTT.

This clone was detected once. The J gene is TRBJ1-1, the V gene TRBV9, with a possible D match to TRBD1 (5 bases). Germline values: CDR1 SGDLS, CDR2 YYNGEE. The CDR3 loop spans 13 amino acids. The V end was cut by 2 bases, the J end by 0 bases, with 5 bases between. CDR3 amino acids: CASSVTVNTEAFF. The DNA of the CDR3 is TGTGCCAGCAGCGTGACAGTGAACACTGAAGCTTTCTTT. Filled out from reference TRBV9 and TRBJ1-1, the complete variable domain reads DSGVTQTPKHLITATGQRVTLRCSPRSGDLSVYWYQQSLDQGLQFLIQYYNGEERAKGNILERFSAQQFPDLHSELNLSSLELGDSALYFCASSVTVNTEAFFGQGTRLTVV.

The V gene is TRBV30, the J gene TRBJ1-4; tentatively, D is TRBD1 (6 bases). This CDR3 has 15 residues. Germline-derived CDR1 and CDR2 are GTSNPN and SVGIG (reference sequence). With 0 bases removed from V and 4 bases from J, the gap between germline ends came to 12 bases. The CDR3 DNA sequence: TGTGCCTGGAGTGTAAACAGGGTTAATAATGAAAAACTGTTTTTT. This translates into CAWSVNRVNNEKLFF.

As DNA, the CDR3 is TGTGCCAGCAGCTCCCGGGAGGAACAGTTCTTC. This codes for CASSSREEQFF. This rearrangement joins TRBV7-9 to TRBJ2-1; 7 positions match TRBD2. Germline CDR1 SEHNR, CDR2 FQNEAQ (reference sequence). The CDR3 runs to 11 residues. V lost 4 bases, J lost 13 bases, and 4 bases stayed unmatched.